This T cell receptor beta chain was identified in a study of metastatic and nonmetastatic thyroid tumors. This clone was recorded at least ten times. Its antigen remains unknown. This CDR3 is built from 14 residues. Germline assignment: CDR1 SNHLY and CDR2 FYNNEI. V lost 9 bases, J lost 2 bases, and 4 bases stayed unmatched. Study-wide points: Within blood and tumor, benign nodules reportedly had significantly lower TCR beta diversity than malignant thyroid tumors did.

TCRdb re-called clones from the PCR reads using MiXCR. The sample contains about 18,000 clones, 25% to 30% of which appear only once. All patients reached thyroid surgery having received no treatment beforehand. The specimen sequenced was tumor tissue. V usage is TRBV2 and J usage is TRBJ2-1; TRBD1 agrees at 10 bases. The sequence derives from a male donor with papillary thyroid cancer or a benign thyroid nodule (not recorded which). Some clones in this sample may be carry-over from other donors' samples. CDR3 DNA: TGTGCCAGTGATGACAGGGGGCCCTACAATGAGCAGTTCTTC. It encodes CASDDRGPYNEQFF.